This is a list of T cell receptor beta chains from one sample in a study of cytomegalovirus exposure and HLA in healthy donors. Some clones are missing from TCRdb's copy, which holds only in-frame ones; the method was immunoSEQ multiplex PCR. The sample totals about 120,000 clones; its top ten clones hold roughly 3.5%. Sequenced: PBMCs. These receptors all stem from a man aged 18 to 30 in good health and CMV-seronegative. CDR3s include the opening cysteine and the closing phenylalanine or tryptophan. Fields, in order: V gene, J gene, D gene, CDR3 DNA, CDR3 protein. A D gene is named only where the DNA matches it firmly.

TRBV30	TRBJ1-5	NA	TGTGCCTGGAGTGTTAGCGGAAGCAATCAGCCCCAGCATTTT	CAWSVSGSNQPQHF
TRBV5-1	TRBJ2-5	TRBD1	TGCGCCAGCAGTTCGAGACAGGGTGTGGAGACCCAGTACTTC	CASSSRQGVETQYF
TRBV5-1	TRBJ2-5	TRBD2	TGCGCCAGCTCCCCGGGTAGCGGGCAAGAGACCCAGTACTTC	CASSPGSGQETQYF
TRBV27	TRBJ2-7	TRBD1	TGTGCCAGCAGTGCAATGACAGGGGAATCCTACGAGCAGTACTTC	CASSAMTGESYEQYF
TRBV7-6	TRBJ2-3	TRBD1	TGTGCCAGCAGCGGTGGGACAGTACTCACAGATACGCAGTATTTT	CASSGGTVLTDTQYF
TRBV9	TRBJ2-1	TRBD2	TGTGCCAGCAGCGTAGTTAGCGGGGAGAACAATGAGCAGTTCTTC	CASSVVSGENNEQFF
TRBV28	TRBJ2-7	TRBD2	TGTGCCAGCAGTTTATTTGGGACTAGCGGGAGTCACGAGCAGTACTTC	CASSLFGTSGSHEQYF
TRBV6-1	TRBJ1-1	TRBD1	TGTGCCAGCAGGCAGGGGGGAACTGAAGCTTTCTTT	CASRQGGTEAFF
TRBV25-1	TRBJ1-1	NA	TGTGCCAGCAGTGAATATGGAGCATTTTCCGAAGCTTTCTTT	CASSEYGAFSEAFF
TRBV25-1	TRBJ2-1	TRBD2	TGTGCCAGCAGTGTTCGGGAGGGTTACAATGAGCAGTTCTTC	CASSVREGYNEQFF
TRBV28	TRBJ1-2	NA	TGTGCCAGCAGGCGGGGGATCTATGGCTACACCTTC	CASRRGIYGYTF
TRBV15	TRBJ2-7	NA	TGTGCCACCAGCCGGTCCTACGAGCAGTACTTC	CATSRSYEQYF
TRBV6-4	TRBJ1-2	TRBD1	TGTGCCAGCAGTGACGGGAACAGGGGAACGGTTGGCTACACCTTC	CASSDGNRGTVGYTF
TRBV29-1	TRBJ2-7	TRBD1	TGCAGCGTTCTACAGGGGGCGAGAGACGAGCAGTACTTC	CSVLQGARDEQYF
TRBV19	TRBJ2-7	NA	TGTGCCAGTAGTATCACGCCCAGGGCATCCTACGAGCAGTACTTC	CASSITPRASYEQYF
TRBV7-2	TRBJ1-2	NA	TGTGCCAGCAGATTAACAGGTGGAGATGGCTACACCTTC	CASRLTGGDGYTF
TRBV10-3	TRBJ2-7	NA	TGTGCCATCGGGGAGACAGGCGCCGGGTACGAGCAGTACTTC	CAIGETGAGYEQYF
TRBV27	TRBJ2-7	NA	TGTGCCAGCAGTTTATTGGGCCGTCGGTACTTC	CASSLLGRRYF
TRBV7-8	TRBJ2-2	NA	TGTGCCAGCAGCCCGGGGGGCAGGCCCGCCCGGGAGCTGTTTTTT	CASSPGGRPARELFF
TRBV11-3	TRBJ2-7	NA	TGTGCCAGCAGCTTAGGACTGGGGCTCGAGCAGTACTTC	CASSLGLGLEQYF
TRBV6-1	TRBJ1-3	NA	TGTGCCAGCAGTGAAGTGCGGGTTAGCTCTGGAAACACCATATATTTT	CASSEVRVSSGNTIYF
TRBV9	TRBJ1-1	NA	TGTGCCAGCAGCGTAGCCGGGTCCTCGGCTGAAGCTTTCTTT	CASSVAGSSAEAFF
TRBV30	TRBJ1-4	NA	TGTGCCTGGAGTCAGAAAAGTAAACTGTTTTTT	CAWSQKSKLFF
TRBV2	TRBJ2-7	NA	TGTGCCAGCAGTGATCTAACAGGATCCTACGAGCAGTACTTC	CASSDLTGSYEQYF
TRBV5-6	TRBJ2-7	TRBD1	TGTGCCAGCAGCCCGACAGGGATCACCTACGAGCAGTACTTC	CASSPTGITYEQYF
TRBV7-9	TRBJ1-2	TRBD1	TGTGCCAGCAGCGAGACAGGGGAGCTTAACTATGGCTACACCTTC	CASSETGELNYGYTF
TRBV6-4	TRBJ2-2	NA	TGTGCCAGCAGGCGAGCTGCGAACACCGGGGAGCTGTTTTTT	CASRRAANTGELFF
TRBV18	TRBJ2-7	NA	TGTGCCAGCTCACGTCAGGACAGAACCACCTACGAGCAGTACTTC	CASSRQDRTTYEQYF